The rows below give T cell receptor beta chains drawn from one sample of a study of tumor-infiltrating lymphocytes in primary liver carcinoma. TCRdb fed the multiplex PCR reads into MiXCR, producing one record per CDR3 protein. The profile shows some 180,000 distinct CDR3 sequences, 85% of them singletons. The sample taken for sequencing was tumor tissue from primary liver carcinoma. The receptors derive from a middle-aged man with primary liver carcinoma and hepatitis B virus infection. CDR3s include the opening cysteine and the closing phenylalanine or tryptophan. D genes are given only for firm matches. For some rows the clone size is stated as once, few or many, or as a class when expanded; others skip it.

-	TRBV29-1	TRBJ1-1	TRBD1	TGCAGCATTGCAAGACAGGGGTCTAACACTGAAGCTCTCTTT	CSIARQGSNTEALF
-	TRBV11-2	TRBJ2-1	-	TGTGCCAGCAGCCTAGAAAGCGGAGGTTTCAATGAGCAGCTGTTC	CASSLESGGFNEQLF
-	TRBV6-6	TRBJ2-5	TRBD2	TGTGACAGCAGGTCGACTAGCGAGCAAACCTCACAAGAGACCCAGTACTTC	CDSRSTSEQTSQETQYF
once	TRBV28	TRBJ2-4	-	TGTGCCAGCAGAGATCAAGAGTCCATAGCCAAAAACATTCAGTACTTC	CASRDQESIAKNIQYF
-	TRBV12-3/TRBV12-4	TRBJ1-1	-	TGTGCCAAAAGCCGGGACAAGGAAGCGGCTTTCTTT	CAKSRDKEAAFF
-	TRBV28	TRBJ1-1	-	TGTGCCAGTAGTCCCACTTACAATGAAGCTTTCTTT	CASSPTYNEAFF
-	TRBV11-2	TRBJ2-1	-	TGTGCCAGTAGCCCACGACCACTAACGGGAGATAGTGATGAGCAGTTCTTC	CASSPRPLTGDSDEQFF
-	TRBV11-1	TRBJ2-7	-	TGTGTCAGCAGCTCGCTTCCGGGGGGCGCCTACGAGCAGTACTTC	CVSSSLPGGAYEQYF
many	TRBV6-1	TRBJ2-3	TRBD2	TGTGCCAGCAGTGATTCTAGACTAGCGGGAGAAGCAGATACGCAGTATTTT	CASSDSRLAGEADTQYF
-	TRBV6-1	TRBJ2-2	TRBD2	TGTGCCAACAAATATACTAGCGGGAGACCGACCGGGGAGCTGTTTTTT	CANKYTSGRPTGELFF
-	TRBV29-1	TRBJ2-3	TRBD1	TGCGGCGTTTCAGGGACAGGGGCATCAGATACGCAGTATTTT	CGVSGTGASDTQYF
-	TRBV29-1	TRBJ2-2	-	TGCCGCGTTGATTCAGGGGTGAACACCGGGAAGCTGTTTTTT	CRVDSGVNTGKLFF
-	TRBV29-1	TRBJ2-7	TRBD2	TGCTTTCAATCGAGGGGAGGGCGCGAGCAGTACTTC	CFQSRGGREQYF
-	TRBV5-6	TRBJ2-1	-	TGTGCCAGCTGCTCGGACCTACAGGGGCGGGGGTACAATGAGCAGTTCTTC	CASCSDLQGRGYNEQFF
-	TRBV29-1	TRBJ2-5	TRBD1	TGCAGCGTTCAAGCGGATAGGGGGCGAGCAAAGACCCAGTACTTC	CSVQADRGRAKTQYF
-	TRBV6-2/TRBV6-3	TRBJ2-2	-	TGTGCCAACAGTCAAGTAGTGGGAGCGATCGGGGAGCTGTTTTTT	CANSQVVGAIGELFF
-	TRBV11-2	TRBJ2-1	TRBD2	TGTGCCAGCAGCTACCTCGGGACTAGCGATAGCAATGAGCAGTTGTTC	CASSYLGTSDSNEQLF
-	TRBV5-6	TRBJ2-3	-	TGTGCCAACAGGCTTGGGGGCGGAGGTAGCACAAATACGCAATATTTT	CANRLGGGGSTNTQYF
-	TRBV6-6	TRBJ2-3	-	TGTGCCAGCGGTTACGTGGCAGGGGATCAGCCCCAGTATTTT	CASGYVAGDQPQYF
-	TRBV6-1	TRBJ2-7	-	TGTGTCAGCAGTGTTGGGACGGTGGGCTCCTACGAGCAGTATTTC	CVSSVGTVGSYEQYF
many	TRBV7-9	TRBJ2-7	TRBD2	TGTGCCAGCAGCCCCGGCGGACTAGCGGGAGTGTACGAGCAGTACTTC	CASSPGGLAGVYEQYF
once	TRBV12-3/TRBV12-4	TRBJ2-7	-	TGTGCCAGCAATTTAAGCTGGTCCCCCTACGAGCAGTACTTC	CASNLSWSPYEQYF
-	TRBV29-1	TRBJ2-1	-	TGCAACGTGAAAGTATACAAACAGTTCTTC	CNVKVYKQFF
-	TRBV11-2	TRBJ2-3	-	TGTGTCAGTAGCCCCCCGGGCCGGACAAATACGCAGTATTTT	CVSSPPGRTNTQYF
-	TRBV6-5	TRBJ2-7	-	TGTGCCACTCAGGACGGACGGAGCGATCAGTACTTC	CATQDGRSDQYF
-	TRBV7-9	TRBJ1-1	TRBD1	TGTGCCAGCCATATTGGGGACAGGGGAACTGAAGCTTTCTTT	CASHIGDRGTEAFF
-	TRBV6-2/TRBV6-3	TRBJ1-5	-	TGTGCCAGTACCCCGGTCCCCATGAGCAATCAGCCCCATCATTTT	CASTPVPMSNQPHHF
-	TRBV11-2	TRBJ2-1	-	TGTGCCAGCAGCCAGACTAGGGGGGGCAACAACGAGCAGTTCTTC	CASSQTRGGNNEQFF
-	TRBV5-8	TRBJ1-5	TRBD1	TGTGCAAGAAGTAGATGGGACAGGGGGGCGGATCAGCCCCAGCATTTT	CARSRWDRGADQPQHF
-	TRBV11-2	TRBJ2-2	-	TGTGCCAGCAGCCCGGGAAGCAGGAGGCTGGGGACCGGGGAGCTGTTTTTT	CASSPGSRRLGTGELFF
many	TRBV7-8	TRBJ2-7	-	TGTGCCAGCAGCCGCGGTCCGGACCGCTCCTACGAGCAGTACTTC	CASSRGPDRSYEQYF
once	TRBV28	TRBJ2-5	-	TGTGCCACCAGTAGGGACCACCTCAGGCAGACCCAGTACTTC	CATSRDHLRQTQYF
-	TRBV30	TRBJ2-5	-	TGTGCTTGGAGTCCCCCCTTCACTAGAGGGGAGACCCAGTACTTC	CAWSPPFTRGETQYF
-	TRBV5-1	TRBJ2-1	TRBD2	TGCACCAGCAGTGCCTCGCGGGAGGGTGAACAGTTCTTC	CTSSASREGEQFF
-	TRBV11-3	TRBJ2-3	-	TGTGCCAGCAGTCATCGGACAGGCACAGATACGCAGTATTTT	CASSHRTGTDTQYF
-	TRBV28	TRBJ2-6	-	TGTGCCAGCAGCTTCCCCGCTGGGTCCAACGTCCTGACTTTC	CASSFPAGSNVLTF
-	TRBV5-6	TRBJ1-2	TRBD1	TGTGCCAGCAACTTGGGACAGGGAATGCGCCCCCTCTATGGCTACACCTTC	CASNLGQGMRPLYGYTF
once	TRBV5-1	TRBJ2-3	TRBD1	TGCGCCAGCATCCCCCGACAGGGACCCACAGATACGCAGTATTTT	CASIPRQGPTDTQYF
-	TRBV29-1	TRBJ1-1	-	TGCAGCGTTGGATGGGGGTGGGGTATGAACATTGAAGCTTTCTTT	CSVGWGWGMNIEAFF
-	TRBV29-1	TRBJ2-3	-	TGCAGTGTTCTGGGGGGCTGGACAGATACGCAGTATTTT	CSVLGGWTDTQYF
-	TRBV11-1	TRBJ2-1	TRBD2	TGTGCCAACAGCTTAGCGAAGCGGGGGGGCTACTACGAGCAGTTCTTC	CANSLAKRGGYYEQFF
-	TRBV5-1	TRBJ1-4	-	TGCGCCAGCATCTTGCAGGGGACTAATGAAAAACTATTTTTT	CASILQGTNEKLFF
-	TRBV28	TRBJ2-5	-	TGTACCAGCAGTGGGGACCACCTCAGGCATACCCACTACTTC	CTSSGDHLRHTHYF
-	TRBV6-2/TRBV6-3	TRBJ2-1	-	TGTGCCAGTAGTTACCAGTTGGTCAATGAGCAGTTCTTC	CASSYQLVNEQFF
-	TRBV6-1	TRBJ1-5	-	TGTGCCAGCAGTTGGAGTGGGAATCAGCGCCTGCATTTT	CASSWSGNQRLHF
once	TRBV4-2	TRBJ1-1	TRBD1	TGTGCCAACAGCCAAGAGGTGACAGGGGACACTGAAGCTTTCTTT	CANSQEVTGDTEAFF
once	TRBV11-2	TRBJ2-7	TRBD1	TGTGGCGGCAGGGGGAAGGGATCCTACGAGCAGTACTTC	CGGRGKGSYEQYF
few	TRBV6-2/TRBV6-3	TRBJ1-1	-	TGTGCCAGCAGTTACTTACCTTACAGGTTGGGGACTGAAGCTTTCTTT	CASSYLPYRLGTEAFF
-	TRBV6-2/TRBV6-3	TRBJ2-1	TRBD1	TGTGCAAGCAGTTACTTTACGCAGGGACAGGTCACGTTCTTC	CASSYFTQGQVTFF
-	TRBV29-1	TRBJ2-1	-	TGCAGAGTTGGAGAGGTATATAATGAGCAGTTCTTC	CRVGEVYNEQFF
-	TRBV6-1	TRBJ2-6	TRBD1	TGTGCAAGCAATGGATACAGGGGTCCTACCTCTGGGGCCAACATCCTGACTTTC	CASNGYRGPTSGANILTF
-	TRBV6-2/TRBV6-3	TRBJ2-1	-	TGTGCCGGCAGTTACTCTCTATGTGAGCAGCTCTTC	CAGSYSLCEQLF
-	TRBV11-2	TRBJ1-5	-	TGTGCCAGCATCTTAGTAGGGCTAACAGGGAGTAATCAGCCCCAGCATTTT	CASILVGLTGSNQPQHF
-	TRBV6-1	TRBJ2-5	TRBD2	TGTGCCAGCAGTCATGGACTAGTTCAAAAGACCCAGTACTTC	CASSHGLVQKTQYF